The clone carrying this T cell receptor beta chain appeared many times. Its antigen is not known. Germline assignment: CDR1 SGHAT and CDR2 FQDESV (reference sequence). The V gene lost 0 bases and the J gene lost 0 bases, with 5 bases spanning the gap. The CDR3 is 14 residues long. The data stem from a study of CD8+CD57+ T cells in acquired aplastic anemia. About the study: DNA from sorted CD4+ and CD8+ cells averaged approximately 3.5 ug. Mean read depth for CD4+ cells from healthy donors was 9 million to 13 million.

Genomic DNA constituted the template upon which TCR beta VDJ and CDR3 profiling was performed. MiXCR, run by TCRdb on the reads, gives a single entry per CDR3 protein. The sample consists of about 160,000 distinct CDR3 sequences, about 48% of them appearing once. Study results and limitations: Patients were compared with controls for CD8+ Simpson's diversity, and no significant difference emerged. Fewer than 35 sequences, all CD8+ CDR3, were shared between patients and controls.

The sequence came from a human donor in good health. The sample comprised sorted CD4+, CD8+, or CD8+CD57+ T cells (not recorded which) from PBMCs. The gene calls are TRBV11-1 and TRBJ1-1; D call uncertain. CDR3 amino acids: CASSLAGMNTEAFF. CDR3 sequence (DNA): TGTGCCAGCAGCTTAGCGGGCATGAACACTGAAGCTTTCTTT. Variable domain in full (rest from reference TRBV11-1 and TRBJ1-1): EAEVAQSPRYKITEKSQAVAFWCDPISGHATLYWYRQILGQGPELLVQFQDESVVDDSQLPKDRFSAERLKGVDSTLKIQPAELGDSAMYLCASSLAGMNTEAFFGQGTRLTVV.